A selection of T cell receptor beta chains follows, all from one sample in a study of T cells after yellow fever vaccination. Each CDR3 protein gets one entry after TCRdb re-called the 5' RACE reads with MiXCR. The table shows some 340,000 distinct CDR3 sequences, with 4.1% occurring only once. The sequenced sample was PBMCs, obtained 5 days after the yellow fever booster vaccination. Receptors originate from a man between 18 and 35 years old who received the YFV17D yellow fever vaccine. Both conserved end residues are part of each CDR3. Fields, in order: J gene, V gene, D gene, clone size, CDR3 length, CDR3 protein, CDR3 DNA. A D gene is named only where the DNA matches it firmly. Size is omitted from some rows. Given values are once, few, many or a class for expanded clones.

j_gene: TRBJ2-1
v_gene: TRBV5-5
d_gene: TRBD1
abundance: many
len: 15
CDR3aa: CASSVDRPAYNEQFF
CDR3nt: TGTGCCAGCAGCGTGGACAGGCCAGCCTACAATGAGCAGTTCTTC

j_gene: TRBJ2-7
v_gene: TRBV5-1
d_gene: .
abundance: .
len: 14
CDR3aa: CASSSRDTTYEQYF
CDR3nt: TGCGCCAGCAGCTCCCGGGACACAACGTACGAGCAGTACTTC

j_gene: TRBJ2-5
v_gene: TRBV3-1
d_gene: .
abundance: .
len: 16
CDR3aa: CASSQPRTPGWETQYF
CDR3nt: TGTGCCAGCAGCCAACCCAGGACTCCGGGGTGGGAGACCCAGTACTTC

j_gene: TRBJ2-1
v_gene: TRBV7-7
d_gene: TRBD1
abundance: .
len: 16
CDR3aa: CASSLGQGSSYNEQFF
CDR3nt: TGTGCTAGCAGCTTAGGACAGGGGAGCTCCTACAATGAGCAGTTCTTC

j_gene: TRBJ1-2
v_gene: TRBV5-1
d_gene: .
abundance: few
len: 15
CDR3aa: CASSQMTSANYGYTF
CDR3nt: TGCGCCAGCAGCCAAATGACCTCAGCTAACTATGGCTACACCTTC

j_gene: TRBJ2-2
v_gene: TRBV11-2
d_gene: TRBD2
abundance: many
len: 14
CDR3aa: CASGNSAGVGELFF
CDR3nt: TGTGCCAGCGGCAATAGCGCGGGGGTCGGGGAGCTGTTTTTT

j_gene: TRBJ2-2
v_gene: TRBV6-2/TRBV6-3
d_gene: .
abundance: few
len: 14
CDR3aa: CASRGSGFTGELFF
CDR3nt: TGTGCCAGCAGAGGTTCGGGGTTCACCGGGGAGCTGTTTTTT

j_gene: TRBJ2-2
v_gene: TRBV3-1
d_gene: TRBD2
abundance: .
len: 18
CDR3aa: CASSSGLAGAAGTGELFF
CDR3nt: TGTGCCAGCAGCTCGGGACTAGCGGGGGCCGCGGGGACCGGGGAGCTGTTTTTT

j_gene: TRBJ2-4
v_gene: TRBV5-1
d_gene: .
abundance: few
len: 16
CDR3aa: CASSQKTGVSRNIQYF
CDR3nt: TGCGCCAGCAGCCAAAAAACGGGGGTATCGAGAAACATTCAGTACTTC

j_gene: TRBJ1-6
v_gene: TRBV7-6
d_gene: TRBD1
abundance: many
len: 19
CDR3aa: CASSPRQGVGSSYNSPLHF
CDR3nt: TGTGCCAGCAGCCCTAGGCAGGGGGTCGGGAGCTCCTATAATTCACCCCTCCACTTT

j_gene: TRBJ2-7
v_gene: TRBV20-1
d_gene: .
abundance: .
len: 15
CDR3aa: CSARDRTGISYEQYF
CDR3nt: TGCAGTGCTAGAGACCGGACGGGAATATCCTACGAGCAGTACTTC

j_gene: TRBJ2-5
v_gene: TRBV7-9
d_gene: .
abundance: .
len: 16
CDR3aa: CASSPWGPLREETQYF
CDR3nt: TGTGCCAGCAGCCCCTGGGGGCCCCTCAGGGAAGAGACCCAGTACTTC

j_gene: TRBJ2-2
v_gene: TRBV19
d_gene: TRBD2
abundance: few
len: 18
CDR3aa: CASTKGLAGGRVTGELFF
CDR3nt: TGTGCCAGTACCAAGGGGCTAGCGGGGGGGCGTGTCACCGGGGAGCTGTTTTTT

j_gene: TRBJ1-1
v_gene: TRBV6-6
d_gene: .
abundance: many
len: 10
CDR3aa: CASTGGIAFF
CDR3nt: TGTGCCAGTACCGGGGGCATAGCTTTCTTT

j_gene: TRBJ1-2
v_gene: TRBV3-1
d_gene: .
abundance: .
len: 13
CDR3aa: CASSQEGGTGYTF
CDR3nt: TGTGCCAGCAGCCAAGAGGGAGGAACCGGCTACACCTTC

j_gene: TRBJ1-1
v_gene: TRBV12-3/TRBV12-4
d_gene: .
abundance: few
len: 17
CDR3aa: CASSPRGAERVNTEAFF
CDR3nt: TGTGCCAGCAGTCCCCGAGGGGCGGAACGTGTGAACACTGAAGCTTTCTTT

j_gene: TRBJ2-5
v_gene: TRBV5-4
d_gene: TRBD2
abundance: .
len: 16
CDR3aa: CASSSPTRDYGETQYF
CDR3nt: TGTGCCAGCAGTTCCCCGACCAGGGACTACGGAGAGACCCAGTACTTC

j_gene: TRBJ2-3
v_gene: TRBV5-1
d_gene: TRBD1
abundance: many
len: 14
CDR3aa: CASTRTGPPDTQYF
CDR3nt: TGCGCCAGCACAAGGACAGGGCCCCCAGATACGCAGTATTTT

j_gene: TRBJ1-1
v_gene: TRBV5-1
d_gene: .
abundance: .
len: 16
CDR3aa: CASSGWAQGLNTEAFF
CDR3nt: TGCGCCAGCAGCGGTTGGGCCCAGGGACTGAACACTGAAGCTTTCTTT

j_gene: TRBJ2-7
v_gene: TRBV7-6
d_gene: .
abundance: .
len: 14
CDR3aa: CASVPLGASYEQYF
CDR3nt: TGTGCCAGCGTCCCCTTGGGGGCGTCCTACGAGCAGTACTTC

j_gene: TRBJ2-2
v_gene: TRBV6-6
d_gene: .
abundance: few
len: 16
CDR3aa: CASSYSKVFPTGELFF
CDR3nt: TGTGCCAGCAGTTACTCGAAAGTTTTCCCCACCGGGGAGCTGTTTTTT

j_gene: TRBJ2-5
v_gene: TRBV7-2
d_gene: TRBD2
abundance: .
len: 16
CDR3aa: CASSSGLAGAGETQYF
CDR3nt: TGTGCCAGCAGCTCCGGACTAGCGGGGGCCGGGGAGACCCAGTACTTC

j_gene: TRBJ1-6
v_gene: TRBV7-6
d_gene: .
abundance: .
len: 14
CDR3aa: CASSPSGSGSPLHF
CDR3nt: TGTGCCAGCAGCCCCTCAGGTTCGGGTTCACCCCTCCACTTT

j_gene: TRBJ2-3
v_gene: TRBV24-1
d_gene: .
abundance: .
len: 11
CDR3aa: CATSELGTQYF
CDR3nt: TGTGCCACCAGTGAACTCGGTACGCAGTATTTT

j_gene: TRBJ2-2
v_gene: TRBV29-1
d_gene: TRBD1
abundance: many
len: 15
CDR3aa: CSVETGQGIAGELFF
CDR3nt: TGCAGCGTTGAGACGGGACAGGGTATCGCCGGGGAGCTGTTTTTT

j_gene: TRBJ2-3
v_gene: TRBV12-3/TRBV12-4
d_gene: TRBD2
abundance: many
len: 14
CDR3aa: CASSPGGLTDTQYF
CDR3nt: TGTGCCAGCAGCCCGGGGGGGTTGACAGATACGCAGTATTTT

j_gene: TRBJ2-3
v_gene: TRBV5-5
d_gene: .
abundance: .
len: 14
CDR3aa: CASSTPSGTDTQYF
CDR3nt: TGTGCCAGCAGCACACCCTCAGGAACAGATACGCAGTATTTT

j_gene: TRBJ1-4
v_gene: TRBV5-1
d_gene: .
abundance: few
len: 14
CDR3aa: CASSLEQVNEKLFF
CDR3nt: TGCGCCAGCAGCTTGGAACAGGTTAATGAAAAACTGTTTTTT

j_gene: TRBJ1-4
v_gene: TRBV6-5
d_gene: TRBD1
abundance: few
len: 14
CDR3aa: CASSPGQGPPRLFF
CDR3nt: TGTGCCAGCAGCCCGGGACAGGGGCCACCTAGGCTGTTTTTT

j_gene: TRBJ2-1
v_gene: TRBV6-5
d_gene: TRBD1
abundance: .
len: 14
CDR3aa: CASSRQGARNEQFF
CDR3nt: TGTGCCAGCAGCAGACAGGGGGCGAGGAATGAGCAGTTCTTC

j_gene: TRBJ2-2
v_gene: TRBV7-8
d_gene: TRBD2
abundance: many
len: 17
CDR3aa: CASSLGMAGVWTGELFF
CDR3nt: TGTGCCAGCAGCTTAGGGATGGCGGGGGTATGGACCGGGGAGCTGTTTTTT

j_gene: TRBJ2-3
v_gene: TRBV6-5
d_gene: TRBD2
abundance: few
len: 14
CDR3aa: CASRAGGLGDTQYF
CDR3nt: TGTGCCAGCAGGGCGGGGGGACTGGGAGATACGCAGTATTTT

j_gene: TRBJ1-1
v_gene: TRBV10-3
d_gene: TRBD1
abundance: few
len: 17
CDR3aa: CAISEGGSRRGNTEAFF
CDR3nt: TGTGCCATCAGTGAAGGGGGCTCTCGTCGGGGGAACACTGAAGCTTTCTTT

j_gene: TRBJ2-2
v_gene: TRBV7-3
d_gene: .
abundance: few
len: 14
CDR3aa: CASSLRQSTGELFF
CDR3nt: TGTGCCAGCAGCTTAAGGCAGTCTACCGGGGAGCTGTTTTTT

j_gene: TRBJ1-1
v_gene: TRBV12-3/TRBV12-4
d_gene: .
abundance: few
len: 13
CDR3aa: CASNKGSGTEAFF
CDR3nt: TGTGCCAGCAATAAGGGATCGGGCACTGAAGCTTTCTTT

j_gene: TRBJ2-3
v_gene: TRBV7-2
d_gene: .
abundance: few
len: 15
CDR3aa: CASSLAILNTDTQYF
CDR3nt: TGTGCCAGCAGCTTGGCCATCCTCAACACAGATACGCAGTATTTT

j_gene: TRBJ1-1
v_gene: TRBV7-2
d_gene: .
abundance: few
len: 14
CDR3aa: CASSFVGENTEAFF
CDR3nt: TGTGCCAGCAGCTTCGTCGGAGAGAACACTGAAGCTTTCTTT

j_gene: TRBJ1-1
v_gene: TRBV7-2
d_gene: .
abundance: many
len: 17
CDR3aa: CASSLDLGGLFYTEAFF
CDR3nt: TGTGCCAGCAGCTTAGATCTGGGGGGTCTTTTTTACACTGAAGCTTTCTTT

j_gene: TRBJ2-1
v_gene: TRBV18
d_gene: .
abundance: few
len: 13
CDR3aa: CASSQGTANEQFF
CDR3nt: TGTGCCAGCTCCCAAGGCACGGCCAATGAGCAGTTCTTC

j_gene: TRBJ1-5
v_gene: TRBV6-5
d_gene: TRBD1
abundance: many
len: 16
CDR3aa: CASSPRGQGLNQPQHF
CDR3nt: TGTGCCAGCAGTCCGAGGGGACAGGGATTAAATCAGCCCCAGCATTTT

j_gene: TRBJ2-1
v_gene: TRBV7-9
d_gene: TRBD1
abundance: many
len: 14
CDR3aa: CASSLWTGDNEQFF
CDR3nt: TGTGCCAGCAGCCTTTGGACAGGGGACAATGAGCAGTTCTTC

j_gene: TRBJ1-1
v_gene: TRBV13
d_gene: .
abundance: few
len: 13
CDR3aa: CASSLGPGGGTFF
CDR3nt: TGTGCCAGCAGCTTGGGTCCGGGCGGTGGTACTTTCTTT

j_gene: TRBJ1-5
v_gene: TRBV19
d_gene: TRBD1
abundance: .
len: 15
CDR3aa: CASSVMGQNNQPQHF
CDR3nt: TGTGCCAGTAGTGTCATGGGACAGAACAATCAGCCCCAGCATTTT

j_gene: TRBJ1-2
v_gene: TRBV20-1
d_gene: .
abundance: few
len: 9
CDR3aa: CSADRGYTF
CDR3nt: TGCAGTGCTGACAGGGGCTACACCTTC

j_gene: TRBJ1-6
v_gene: TRBV4-2
d_gene: .
abundance: few
len: 19
CDR3aa: CASSQDLGVSSSYNSPLHF
CDR3nt: TGTGCCAGCAGCCAAGATCTTGGCGTTTCGAGCTCCTATAATTCACCCCTCCACTTT

j_gene: TRBJ1-2
v_gene: TRBV5-5
d_gene: .
abundance: many
len: 15
CDR3aa: CASSPRGALDYGYTF
CDR3nt: TGTGCCAGCAGCCCCCGGGGTGCCCTGGACTATGGCTACACCTTC

j_gene: TRBJ2-3
v_gene: TRBV10-2
d_gene: TRBD2
abundance: few
len: 14
CDR3aa: CASLGLAGWDTQYF
CDR3nt: TGCGCCAGCTTAGGACTAGCGGGGTGGGATACGCAGTATTTT

j_gene: TRBJ2-5
v_gene: TRBV5-1
d_gene: .
abundance: many
len: 14
CDR3aa: CASIRDRQGETQYF
CDR3nt: TGCGCCAGCATCAGGGACCGTCAAGGAGAGACCCAGTACTTC

j_gene: TRBJ2-3
v_gene: TRBV7-6
d_gene: TRBD2
abundance: .
len: 16
CDR3aa: CASSPGNGRGTDTQYF
CDR3nt: TGTGCCAGCAGCCCGGGAAATGGGAGGGGCACAGATACGCAGTATTTT

j_gene: TRBJ1-1
v_gene: TRBV6-2/TRBV6-3
d_gene: .
abundance: .
len: 14
CDR3aa: CASSYRPGYYEAFF
CDR3nt: TGTGCCAGCAGTTACCGGCCAGGATATTATGAAGCTTTCTTT